One sample yielded the 28 T cell receptor beta chains listed below, sequenced in a study of blood T cell repertoires in COVID-19. TCRdb's copy holds only in-frame clones and misses some; the assay was immunoSEQ multiplex PCR. Of about 190,000 clones in the sample, 70% to 85% were seen once. The specimen was peripheral blood. The receptors shown here come from a woman aged 25 to 39 with acute or convalescent COVID-19.

This rearrangement joins TRBV3-1 (or the pseudogene TRBV3-2) to TRBJ2-5; no clear D gene. CDR1 is LGHDT, CDR2 YNNKEL, per germline (reference sequence). The CDR3 has 13 amino acids. Trimming shortened V by 1 base and J by 6 bases, and 9 bases separated the two germline ends. CDR3 sequence (DNA): TGTGCCAGCAGCCAAGGTGCGCGGCAGACCCAGTACTTC. It codes for CASSQGARQTQYF.

The chain couples TRBV6-5 to TRBJ1-1; TRBD1 matches at 8 bases. V dropped 5 bases and J dropped 3; count of bases not matched to a gene: 2. Germline assignment: CDR1 MNHEY and CDR2 SVGAGI. The CDR3 spans 13 residues. CDR3 protein: CASSLTGDTEAFF. In DNA, the CDR3 is TGTGCCAGCAGTCTGACAGGGGACACTGAAGCTTTCTTT.

The chain has TRBV19 and TRBJ1-4, with a possible D match to TRBD1 (6 bases). Germline-derived CDR1 and CDR2 are LNHDA and SQIVND (reference sequence). The CDR3 covers 15 residues. V was pared by 6 bases and J by 5 bases, with 16 bases between. The CDR3 protein is CASRDSQPKNEKLFF. CDR3 nucleotides: TGTGCCAGTAGGGACAGCCAGCCCAAGAATGAAAAACTGTTTTTT.

The chain is built from TRBV7-9 and TRBJ2-7, with a weak D call TRBD1 (6 bases). Germline V gene sequence: CDR1 SEHNR, CDR2 FQNEAQ (reference sequence). The CDR3 covers 17 residues. V shed 5 bases and J shed 2 bases, with 22 bases lying between them. In DNA form, the CDR3 reads TGTGCCAGCAGCCAGCAGACAGGTGGACCACCCGCCTACGAGCAGTACTTC. Its translation: CASSQQTGGPPAYEQYF.

This sequence joins TRBV3-1 (or the pseudogene TRBV3-2) and TRBJ1-1; 8 bases fit TRBD1. CDR1 is LGHDT, CDR2 YNNKEL, per germline (reference sequence). There are 15 residues in the CDR3. V lost 4 bases, J lost 4 bases, and 8 bases stayed unmatched. CDR3 sequence reads: CASSLNRQGRTEAFF. In DNA form, the CDR3 reads TGTGCCAGCAGCCTAAACAGACAGGGGCGCACTGAAGCTTTCTTT.

This chain uses TRBV6-5 with TRBJ1-6; D is undetermined. Germline lookup yields CDR1 MNHEY and CDR2 SVGAGI. This CDR3 has 14 amino acids. Trimming removed 5 bases at V and 5 bases at J, with 10 bases between. The CDR3 loop reads CASSPGSDNSPLHF. The CDR3 DNA sequence: TGTGCCAGCAGTCCCGGGTCCGATAATTCACCCCTCCACTTT.

This sequence joins TRBV6-5 and TRBJ2-5, with D possibly TRBD1 on 5 matching bases. Germline V gene data show CDR1 as MNHEY and CDR2 as SVGAGI. This CDR3 has 13 residues. Trimming removed 5 bases at V and 1 base at J, with 8 bases between. The chain's CDR3 is CASSIQGQETQYF. The CDR3 DNA follows: TGTGCCAGCAGTATCCAGGGCCAAGAGACCCAGTACTTC.

CDR3 in amino acids: CASSRTSFSTDTQYF. Here the CDR3 DNA reads TGTGCCAGCAGCCGGACTAGCTTTTCCACAGATACGCAGTATTTT. The chain combines TRBV5-4 with TRBJ2-3, with 8 nucleotides matching TRBD2. V gave up 4 bases and J gave up 2 bases; unmatched junction bases: 6. The CDR3 has 15 amino acids. The germline CDR1 and CDR2 sequences are SGHNT and YYREEE (reference sequence).

The rearrangement joins TRBV12-5 to TRBJ2-7; TRBD2 agrees at 7 bases. The CDR3 covers 18 residues. V shed 5 bases, J shed 1 base, and the junction held 17 bases outside the gene matches. Germline loops: CDR1 LGHNT, CDR2 FRNRAP. In DNA, the CDR3 is TGTGCTAGTGGTCTGCCGAGCCCCCGGGAGGTGCAATCCTACGAGCAGTACTTC. This gives the protein CASGLPSPREVQSYEQYF.

CDR3 bases: TGTGCCATCAGTGAATGGCGGGGGAACACCGGGGAGCTGTTTTTT. It translates to CAISEWRGNTGELFF. This chain joins TRBV10-3 and TRBJ2-2, with D perhaps matching TRBD2 (6 bases). Trimming cost V 3 bases and J 1 base, with 9 bases left between them. CDR1 ENHRY and CDR2 SYGVKD come from the germline V gene. This CDR3 region has 15 residues.

The chain recombines TRBV19 with TRBJ2-7; perhaps TRBD1 as D (5 bases). Germline V gene sequence: CDR1 LNHDA, CDR2 SQIVND (reference sequence). The V end lost 4 bases, the J end lost 7 bases, and 20 bases lay between the germline ends. The CDR3 covers 15 residues. CDR3 sequence: CASSTKTRGGSEQYF. The CDR3 region has the DNA TGTGCCAGTAGTACCAAGACAAGGGGCGGCTCAGAGCAGTACTTC.

The J gene is TRBJ1-5, the V gene TRBV6-2 or TRBV6-3; no clear D gene. With 5 bases removed from V and 7 bases from J, the gap between germline ends came to 12 bases. There are 13 residues in the CDR3. Germline CDR1 reads MNHEY; CDR2 reads SVGEGT. Written as DNA, the CDR3 is TGTGCCAGCAGTCCCGCAGGTTTACAGCCCCAGCATTTT. Its translation is CASSPAGLQPQHF.

The chain combines TRBV28 with TRBJ2-7; perhaps TRBD1 as D (5 bases). Per the germline V gene, CDR1 is MDHEN and CDR2 is SYDVKM. The CDR3 has 13 residues. Trimming left V 7 bases short and J 6 bases short, with 16 bases between. The CDR3 spells CASKGALVREQYF. DNA of the CDR3: TGTGCCAGCAAAGGGGCGCTGGTCCGCGAGCAGTACTTC.

The chain joins TRBV9 to TRBJ2-2, with TRBD2 matching over 12 bases. This CDR3 region has 17 residues. Germline assignment: CDR1 SGDLS and CDR2 YYNGEE. Trimming at V came to 3 bases and at J to 7 bases, leaving 10 bases not matched to a gene. The CDR3: CASSATLAGGPGGELFF. CDR3 nucleotide sequence: TGTGCCAGCAGCGCCACCCTAGCGGGGGGGCCCGGCGGGGAGCTGTTTTTT.

J is TRBJ1-1 and V is TRBV7-8; 9 nucleotides line up with TRBD1. The CDR3 has 16 amino acids. Germline V lookup: CDR1 SGHVS, CDR2 FQNEAQ. V gave up 6 bases and J gave up 1 base; unmatched junction bases: 9. CDR3 sequence: CASRTDNRGPNTEAFF. In DNA form, the CDR3 reads TGTGCCAGCAGGACCGACAACAGGGGGCCGAACACTGAAGCTTTCTTT.

The V call is TRBV13, the J call TRBJ2-7; D is undetermined. Trimming took 7 bases from V and 2 from J, leaving 15 bases between them. CDR3 length: 14 amino acids. Looked up from germline, CDR1 is PRHDT and CDR2 is FYEKMQ (reference sequence). The CDR3: CASILSTAAYEQYF. The DNA for the CDR3 is TGTGCCAGCATCCTATCAACAGCAGCCTACGAGCAGTACTTC.

This clone was seen a single time. This chain connects TRBV27 to TRBJ1-6, with 7 bases identical to TRBD1. Trimming at V came to 1 base and at J to 11 bases, leaving 11 bases not matched to a gene. The CDR3 is 16 amino acids. Germline lookup yields CDR1 MNHEY and CDR2 SMNVEV (reference sequence). CDR3 coding DNA: TGTGCCAGCAGTTTATTCGCGGGACAGTTAGATACACCCCTCCACTTT. Translation: CASSLFAGQLDTPLHF.

The V gene is TRBV14, the J gene TRBJ2-7; maybe TRBD2 (6 bases). Germline V lookup: CDR1 SGHDN, CDR2 FVKESK. Trimming removed 3 bases at V and 2 bases at J, with 14 bases between. The CDR3 totals 15 residues. The CDR3 DNA is TGTGCCAGCAGCCACGGGGGTCCACCGGCCTACGAGCAGTACTTC. Protein product: CASSHGGPPAYEQYF.

This clone was recorded once. The CDR3 nucleotides are TGTGCCAGCAGCGATCGGACTAGCGGGGTGAACACCGGGGAGCTGTTTTTT. Translation: CASSDRTSGVNTGELFF. This chain joins TRBV19 and TRBJ2-2; 12 positions match TRBD2. CDR1 and CDR2 from the germline V gene are LNHDA and SQIVND (reference sequence). This CDR3 contains 17 residues. V lost 9 bases, J lost 1 base, and 9 bases stayed unmatched. Full variable domain (rest looked up from reference TRBV19 and TRBJ2-2): DGGITQSPKYLFRKEGQNVTLSCEQNLNHDAMYWYRQDPGQGLRLIYYSQIVNDFQKGDIAEGYSVSREKKESFPLTVTSAQKNPTAFYLCASSDRTSGVNTGELFFGEGSRLTVL.

CDR3 nucleotide sequence: TGCAGCGTTGGGGCACAGGGGGCTCGGACTGAAGCTTTCTTT. Amino acids: CSVGAQGARTEAFF. This chain joins TRBV29-1 and TRBJ1-1, with 9 bases aligning to TRBD1. Per the germline V gene, CDR1 is SQVTM and CDR2 is ANQGSEA. CDR3 length equals 14 residues. The ends lost 4 bases at V and 5 bases at J; junction bases unmatched: 8.

This chain connects TRBV5-8 to TRBJ1-5; a possible D gene is TRBD1 (6 bases). The CDR3 is 15 residues long. CDR1 is SGHTS and CDR2 is YDEGEE in the germline V gene. The V and J ends lost 2 bases and 4 bases respectively, with 13 bases between them. The CDR3 is CASSFSGVRNQPQHF. CDR3 in DNA: TGTGCCAGCAGCTTTTCAGGGGTACGGAATCAGCCCCAGCATTTT.

This clone was counted a few times. The V and J genes are TRBV20-1 and TRBJ1-2; TRBD1 aligns across 7 bases. V lost 3 bases, J lost 7 bases, and 8 bases stayed unmatched. In germline, CDR1 is DFQATT, CDR2 SNEGSKA (reference sequence). CDR3 length equals 13 residues. In DNA form, the CDR3 reads TGCAGTGCTAGTCTCGACAGGGCGGTTGGCTACACCTTC. Its translation: CSASLDRAVGYTF.

This rearrangement joins TRBV3-1 (or the pseudogene TRBV3-2) to TRBJ2-1; TRBD2 matches 10 bases. With V trimmed by 0 bases and J by 3 bases, 14 bases remained unmatched. The germline V gene has CDR1 LGHDT and CDR2 YNNKEL (reference sequence). The length of the CDR3 is 20 residues. CDR3: CASSQEGLAGARPYYNEQFF. The CDR3 bases are TGTGCCAGCAGCCAAGAGGGGCTAGCGGGGGCCCGGCCTTACTACAATGAGCAGTTCTTC.

V usage is TRBV3-1 (or the pseudogene TRBV3-2) and J usage is TRBJ2-5; a possible D gene is TRBD1 (6 bases). The length of the CDR3 is 15 residues. Germline V gene lookup returns CDR1 LGHDT and CDR2 YNNKEL (reference sequence). V was cut by 1 base and J by 1 base, with 10 bases left in between. For the CDR3, the DNA is TGTGCCAGCAGCCAAGGAGGGACACCCCAAGAGACCCAGTACTTC. Translated, it gives CASSQGGTPQETQYF.

The V call is TRBV19, the J call TRBJ2-2, with 7 bases that match TRBD1. Germline loops: CDR1 LNHDA, CDR2 SQIVND (reference sequence). This CDR3 region has 13 residues. The V segment lost 10 bases and the J segment 2 bases; nucleotides outside the gene matches: 4. The DNA for the CDR3 is TGTGCCACCTGGGACAGTAACACCGGGGAGCTGTTTTTT. Translation: CATWDSNTGELFF.

This sequence joins TRBV6-1 and TRBJ1-2; the D gene is possibly TRBD1 (5 bases). V lost 3 bases, J lost 8 bases, and 19 bases lay in between. CDR3 length: 15 residues. Germline CDR1 reads MNHNS; CDR2 reads SASEGT. The CDR3 DNA reads TGTGCCAGCAGTGAGCGTCTGGGTGGGACTAGGGGCTACACCTTC. It codes for CASSERLGGTRGYTF.

This clone was counted between two and nine times. The rearrangement joins TRBV9 to TRBJ2-2; maybe TRBD1 (5 bases). V was trimmed by 2 bases and J by 5 bases, leaving 13 bases between them. This CDR3 has 15 amino acids. From germline, CDR1 is SGDLS and CDR2 YYNGEE. CDR3 DNA sequence: TGTGCCAGCAGCGTTAAGCAGGGCTCGACCGGGGAGCTGTTTTTT. Translated: CASSVKQGSTGELFF.

CDR3 sequence (DNA): TGCGCCAGCAGCCCGGGCCAGGGTGGGTTGGAGACCCAGTACTTC. Its translation: CASSPGQGGLETQYF. V is TRBV4-3 and J is TRBJ2-5; D may be TRBD1 (5 bases). Trimming removed 4 bases from V and 5 bases from J, with 17 bases in between. This CDR3 is 15 amino acids long. CDR1 is LGHNA, CDR2 YSLEER, per germline.